This T cell receptor (beta chain) derives from a study of vaccination and CD4 T cells after COVID-19. About the research overall: Cultures designated as controls were supplied with a CEFX pool, an HIV-1 Nef pool, or no peptide.

V was clipped by 1 base and J by 3 bases; unmatched bases: 8. The CDR3 consists of 16 residues. CDR1 is DFQATT, CDR2 SNEGSKA, per germline (reference sequence). Study-wide results and limits: Convalescent patient numbers were relatively low, with no early post-infection timepoints.

Of note for this clonotype: Antigen unknown.

The Oncomine TCR Beta short-read assay was what sequenced the DNA obtained from cultured CD4+ T cells. From the PCR reads, TCRdb called clonotypes with MiXCR, one entry per CDR3 protein. The sample shows 13,000 or so distinct CDR3 sequences, around 43% of them seen only once. The sample's treatment: roughly 10-day PBMC culture with coronavirus spike peptide pools or control peptides (ViraFEST assay). Cells received half-medium changes with fresh IL-2 medium on days 3 and 7. Negative selection isolated the CD4+ T cells once the cells had been cultured for less than 13 days. This sequence originates from a human donor who had recovered from COVID-19. The sample taken for sequencing was CD4+ T cells from blood, cultured in vitro. The V gene is TRBV20-1, the J gene TRBJ2-1, with 8 bases matching TRBD2. CDR3 in DNA: TGCAGTGCTAGAGCCGGGGGGGCAGGGTACTACAATGAGCAGTTCTTC. Protein: CSARAGGAGYYNEQFF.